This T cell receptor beta chain derives from a study of blood T cell repertoires in COVID-19. Study as a whole: PBMCs, B-cell-depleted T cells, or T cells provided the cDNA or gDNA that made up the material.

The authors' processing: How many nucleated cells were present was estimated from reference gene primer amplification. Using immunoSEQ multiplex PCR, the repertoire was profiled, and TCRdb retains in-frame clones only, with some absent. V, J and clone size are those of that table, while D and trimming were read from the DNA. The data show 100,000 to 150,000 clones, about four fifths seen once. This clone was picked up a small number of times. The CDR3 is made up of 12 amino acids. The germline V gene encodes CDR1 SQVTM and CDR2 ANQGSEA. The germline V and J ends were trimmed by 4 bases and 2 bases, with 5 bases remaining between them.

The rearrangement links TRBV29-1 to TRBJ2-2, with unresolved D. Source material: peripheral blood. The receptor was derived from a woman aged 55-70 years with acute or convalescent COVID-19. As DNA, the CDR3 is TGCAGCGTTGCTCTTAACACCGGGGAGCTGTTTTTT. Translation: CSVALNTGELFF.